Listed below are T cell receptor beta chains from one sample, sequenced in a study of blood T cell repertoires in COVID-19. Sequenced by immunoSEQ multiplex PCR; TCRdb stores in-frame clones only, minus some. The sample consists of some 670,000 clones, over 80% of them appearing once. Sequencing was done on a sample of peripheral blood. These TCRs come from a woman aged 18-30 years with acute or convalescent COVID-19. Each CDR3 is given with its conserved first and last residue. Fields, in order: D gene, J gene, clone size, V gene, CDR3 length, CDR3 protein, CDR3 DNA. The D gene is left open where the match is weak. A row's size may be missing; if present it is once, few, many or a size class.

>.|TRBJ2-7|.|TRBV11-2|15
CASSLGRGYSYEQYF
TGTGCCAGCAGCTTAGGACGGGGTTACTCCTACGAGCAGTACTTC
>.|TRBJ1-1|.|TRBV9|13
CASSVHRQTEAFF
TGTGCCAGCAGCGTACACAGACAGACTGAAGCTTTCTTT
>TRBD1|TRBJ1-4|.|TRBV19|16
CASSIRDRVRDEKLFF
TGTGCCAGTAGTATCCGGGACAGGGTTAGAGATGAAAAACTGTTTTTT
>.|TRBJ2-1|.|TRBV28|13
CASSLTPRTAQFF
TGTGCCAGCAGTTTAACACCGCGTACAGCACAGTTCTTC
>.|TRBJ2-1|.|TRBV27|16
CASSPHQDSSYNEQFF
TGTGCCAGCAGTCCCCATCAGGACTCTTCCTACAATGAGCAGTTCTTC
>.|TRBJ1-5|.|TRBV5-1|14
CASSLEGVGQPQHF
TGCGCCAGCAGCTTGGAGGGGGTGGGCCAGCCCCAGCATTTT
>.|TRBJ1-5|.|TRBV30|14
CAWSEYFSNQPQHF
TGTGCCTGGAGTGAATACTTTAGCAATCAGCCCCAGCATTTT
>.|TRBJ1-2|.|TRBV12-3/TRBV12-4|13
CASSFTPGYGYTF
TGTGCCAGCAGTTTTACCCCAGGCTATGGCTACACCTTC
>.|TRBJ1-4|.|TRBV5-5|14
CASSFRETGEKLFF
TGTGCCAGCAGCTTTCGGGAGACGGGTGAAAAACTGTTTTTT
>TRBD1|TRBJ1-2|.|TRBV7-8|17
CASSLALGQGGGYGYTF
TGTGCCAGCAGCTTAGCTCTTGGACAGGGTGGGGGCTATGGCTACACCTTC
>.|TRBJ1-1|.|TRBV6-5|14
CASSYGVSGTEAFF
TGTGCCAGCAGTTACGGGGTATCGGGGACTGAAGCTTTCTTT
>.|TRBJ1-1|.|TRBV6-5|12
CASISGSSEAFF
TGTGCCAGCATCTCAGGGTCATCTGAAGCTTTCTTT
>.|TRBJ1-2|.|TRBV6-5|14
CASSFKRGRYGYTF
TGTGCCAGCAGTTTTAAGCGGGGAAGGTATGGCTACACCTTC
>TRBD2|TRBJ2-5|once|TRBV7-2|16
CASSPLAGGIQETQYF
TGTGCCAGCAGCCCTCTAGCGGGGGGCATACAAGAGACCCAGTACTTC
>.|TRBJ1-4|.|TRBV6-5|14
CASSPRGGTEKLFF
TGTGCCAGCAGCCCCCGGGGGGGAACTGAAAAACTGTTTTTT
>.|TRBJ1-6|.|TRBV7-3|14
CASSLTGPYSPLHF
TGTGCCAGCAGTCTGACAGGACCCTATTCACCCCTCCACTTT
>TRBD2|TRBJ2-2|.|TRBV9|18
CASSVGRSGGTNHGELFF
TGTGCCAGCAGCGTAGGGCGAAGCGGGGGGACCAACCACGGGGAGCTGTTTTTT
>TRBD1|TRBJ1-5|.|TRBV6-7|15
CANSGDRKNNQPQHF
TGTGCCAACTCGGGGGACAGGAAAAACAATCAGCCCCAGCATTTT
>.|TRBJ2-1|.|TRBV3-1/TRBV3-2|14
CASSPAPASGEQFF
TGTGCCAGCTCCCCAGCCCCGGCTTCGGGGGAGCAGTTCTTC
>TRBD1|TRBJ1-2|.|TRBV3-1/TRBV3-2|16
CASSQRGSGQNYGYTF
TGTGCCAGCAGCCAAAGGGGGTCGGGACAGAACTATGGCTACACCTTC
>TRBD1|TRBJ1-2|.|TRBV6-2/TRBV6-3|15
CASSDRQGTNYGYTF
TGTGCCAGCAGTGATAGACAGGGAACTAACTATGGCTACACCTTC
>.|TRBJ2-6|once|TRBV19|16
CASSMEGGSGANVLTF
TGTGCCAGTAGTATGGAAGGGGGTTCTGGGGCCAACGTCCTGACTTTC
>.|TRBJ1-2|once|TRBV5-6|13
CASSLGGYTGYTF
TGTGCCAGCAGCTTGGGCGGATATACTGGCTACACCTTC
>TRBD1|TRBJ2-7|.|TRBV5-1|15
CASSLWTGASYEQYF
TGCGCCAGCAGCTTATGGACAGGGGCCTCCTACGAGCAGTACTTC
>.|TRBJ1-1|.|TRBV11-2|15
CASSLGVGVRTEAFF
TGTGCCAGCAGCTTAGGAGTAGGGGTTAGGACTGAAGCTTTCTTT
>TRBD1|TRBJ1-4|.|TRBV6-5|14
CASTVGQGTGKLFF
TGTGCCAGCACGGTCGGACAGGGAACTGGGAAACTGTTTTTT
>TRBD1|TRBJ1-1|.|TRBV29-1|15
CSAITGGALPTEAFF
TGCAGCGCAATAACAGGGGGCGCGTTACCCACTGAAGCTTTCTTT
>TRBD1|TRBJ1-4|.|TRBV7-7|15
CASSTGQGPNEKLFF
TGTGCCAGCAGCACCGGACAGGGCCCTAATGAAAAACTGTTTTTT
>.|TRBJ1-3|once|TRBV5-4|15
CASSLARGRENTIYF
TGTGCCAGCAGCTTGGCCCGAGGGCGGGAAAACACCATATATTTT
>.|TRBJ1-5|.|TRBV10-1|20
CASSELDHRVVWVCNQPQHF
TGCGCCAGCAGTGAGTTAGACCACAGGGTTGTCTGGGTTTGCAATCAGCCCCAGCATTTT
>TRBD1|TRBJ1-1|once|TRBV6-5|13
CASSGTANTEAFF
TGTGCCAGCAGCGGGACAGCGAACACTGAAGCTTTCTTT
>.|TRBJ1-2|.|TRBV7-9|13
CASSPGTHYGYTF
TGTGCCAGCAGCCCCGGGACACACTATGGCTACACCTTC
>TRBD2|TRBJ2-2|.|TRBV13|16
CASSTRVAGVTGELFF
TGTGCCAGCAGCACCCGAGTGGCGGGGGTCACCGGGGAGCTGTTTTTT
>TRBD1|TRBJ2-7|.|TRBV5-1|14
CASSLVGQANEQYF
TGCGCCAGCAGCTTGGTGGGACAGGCCAACGAGCAGTACTTC
>TRBD2|TRBJ2-7|.|TRBV5-1|13
CASSLSGAYEQYF
TGCGCCAGCAGCTTGAGCGGGGCGTACGAGCAGTACTTC
>TRBD2|TRBJ2-2|once|TRBV4-1|18
CASSRLLAGVTNTGELFF
TGCGCCAGCAGCCGTCTTCTAGCGGGGGTTACGAACACCGGGGAGCTGTTTTTT
>.|TRBJ2-7|.|TRBV27|13
CASRDRLGYEQYF
TGTGCCAGCAGAGACAGATTAGGCTACGAGCAGTACTTC
>TRBD1|TRBJ1-5|.|TRBV19|14
CATTGVESNQPQHF
TGTGCCACCACAGGGGTGGAGAGCAATCAGCCCCAGCATTTT
>TRBD1|TRBJ1-1|once|TRBV30|16
CAWRKPGTGLNTEAFF
TGTGCCTGGAGGAAACCCGGGACAGGGCTGAACACTGAAGCTTTCTTT
>TRBD1|TRBJ1-2|.|TRBV5-1|17
CASSLEVAGTGSYGYTF
TGCGCCAGCAGCTTGGAGGTGGCCGGGACAGGGAGCTATGGCTACACCTTC
>.|TRBJ1-2|.|TRBV30|13
CAWSVQANYGYTF
TGTGCCTGGAGTGTTCAGGCCAACTATGGCTACACCTTC